One sample yielded the 32 T cell receptor beta chains listed below, sequenced in a study of T cells in Graves' hyperthyroidism and ophthalmopathy. RNA transcripts were the template for amplifying TCR beta CDR3 regions. HTBI primers were employed in a first-round RT-PCR of the TCR CDR3. Via MiXCR, TCRdb re-called the multiplex PCR reads, giving one row per CDR3 protein. The data hold 110,000 to 150,000 distinct CDR3 sequences, with approximately 24% observed a single time. The sample was blood. Receptor source: a woman aged 45-59 years with Graves' hyperthyroidism that later progressed to Graves' ophthalmopathy.

The gene calls are TRBV27 and TRBJ1-6, with no clear D. V was pared by 0 bases and J by 8 bases, with 5 bases between. This CDR3 contains 13 residues. Germline lookup yields CDR1 MNHEY and CDR2 SMNVEV (reference sequence). The CDR3 sequence is CASSLSSYSPLHF. In DNA, the CDR3 is TGTGCCAGCAGTTTATCGAGCTATTCACCCCTCCACTTT.

This clonotype showed up just a few times. The chain recombines TRBV2 with TRBJ2-3, with TRBD2 identical over 11 bases. J lost 4 bases, V lost 3 bases, and 3 bases had no gene match. Germline V lookup: CDR1 SNHLY, CDR2 FYNNEI. The CDR3 extends over 15 amino acids. The CDR3 spells CASSEGGLAADTQYF. CDR3 nucleotide sequence: TGTGCCAGCAGTGAGGGGGGACTAGCGGCAGATACGCAGTATTTT.

The V call is TRBV5-1, the J call TRBJ2-7; 11 positions match TRBD1. The V gene end was trimmed by 0 bases and the J gene end by 3 bases; junction bases not matched to a gene: 2. The CDR3 sequence is 15 residues long. The germline gives CDR1 SGHRS, CDR2 YFSETQ. In DNA form, the CDR3 reads TGCGCCAGCAGCTTGGCGGGGACAGGGGGCTACGAGCAGTACTTC. Translated: CASSLAGTGGYEQYF.

This chain uses TRBV7-9 with TRBJ1-1; D unclear. Between the trimmed V and J ends, which lost 1 base and 0 bases, there was a span of 6 bases. Germline assignment: CDR1 SEHNR and CDR2 FQNEAQ (reference sequence). CDR3 length equals 14 residues. In DNA form, the CDR3 reads TGTGCCAGCAGCTTAGACACGATGAACACTGAAGCTTTCTTT. Translating it yields CASSLDTMNTEAFF. The full variable domain, in which reference TRBV7-9 and TRBJ1-1 provide the parts outside the CDR3, is DTGVSQNPRHKITKRGQNVTFRCDPISEHNRLYWYRQTLGQGPEFLTYFQNEAQLEKSRLLSDRFSAERPKGSFSTLEIQRTEQGDSAMYLCASSLDTMNTEAFFGQGTRLTVV.

This clonotype showed up many times. The genes are TRBV10-3 and TRBJ2-2, with 12 nucleotides matching TRBD1. CDR3 length: 18 amino acids. Germline assignment: CDR1 ENHRY and CDR2 SYGVKD. V shed 2 bases and J 1 base; nucleotides not matched to a gene: 5. The CDR3 loop reads CAISEGTGGSRNTGELFF. The DNA of the CDR3 is TGTGCCATCAGTGAGGGGACAGGGGGCTCTCGGAACACCGGGGAGCTGTTTTTT.

On this clonotype: Since a much larger clone is just one base distant, this may be a read error. This chain uses TRBV20-1 with TRBJ2-6; D gene ambiguous. Germline V gene sequence: CDR1 DFQATT, CDR2 SNEGSKA (reference sequence). This CDR3 contains 17 residues. V dropped 5 bases and J dropped 0 bases, with 17 bases sitting between them. DNA of the CDR3: TGCAGTGCTCCTCTGGTAGGTCGCGACTCTGGGGCCAACGTCCTGACTTTC. Translation: CSAPLVGRDSGANVLTF.

About this clonotype itself: Since a much larger clone is just one base distant, this may be a read error. CDR3 sequence reads: CASSPGLAGVGEQFF. CDR3 sequence (DNA): TGCGCCAGCAGCCCGGGACTAGCGGGAGTAGGTGAGCAGTTCTTC. The chain employs TRBV5-1 and TRBJ2-1; 14 nucleotides line up with TRBD2. The CDR3 runs 15 residues. CDR1 SGHRS and CDR2 YFSETQ come from the germline V gene. V lost 4 bases and J lost 9; bases outside the gene matches: 6. The full variable domain, completed using reference TRBV5-1 and TRBJ2-1, is KAGVTQTPRYLIKTRGQQVTLSCSPISGHRSVSWYQQTPGQGLQFLFEYFSETQRNKGNFPGRFSGRQFSNSRSEMNVSTLELGDSALYLCASSPGLAGVGEQFFGPGTRLTVL.

This clonotype was seen only a few times. V is TRBV27 and J is TRBJ1-1; a weak D match, TRBD1 (6 bases). The V end lost 6 bases, the J end lost 1 base, and 15 bases lay between the germline ends. There are 15 residues in the CDR3. Germline CDR1 reads MNHEY; CDR2 reads SMNVEV (reference sequence). The chain's CDR3 is CASRGEGGRNTEAFF. CDR3 coding DNA: TGTGCCAGCAGGGGCGAGGGGGGCAGGAACACTGAAGCTTTCTTT.

V gene TRBV7-3 combines with J gene TRBJ2-3, with D unclear. Germline V gene lookup returns CDR1 SGHTA and CDR2 FQGTGA. CDR3 length equals 15 residues. Trimming took off 5 bases at V and 2 bases at J, with 14 bases between the two ends. The CDR3 loop reads CASSPAVYPTDTQYF. The CDR3 DNA is TGTGCCAGCAGCCCCGCAGTTTACCCCACAGATACGCAGTATTTT.

J is TRBJ2-7 and V is TRBV27; 14 bases map to TRBD2. The CDR3 loop spans 16 amino acids. Germline V gene data show CDR1 as MNHEY and CDR2 as SMNVEV (reference sequence). V dropped 5 bases and J dropped 6; count of bases not matched to a gene: 9. CDR3 coding DNA: TGTGCCAGCAGTCCAACGGGGACTAGCGGGAGCGGCGAGCAGTACTTC. Translated, it gives CASSPTGTSGSGEQYF.

The chain combines TRBV11-2 with TRBJ2-7; 7 bases are a match to TRBD1. Per germline, CDR1 SGHAT and CDR2 FQNNGV. V trimming: 2 bases; J trimming: 6 bases; junction bases outside the gene matches: 7. The CDR3 has 14 amino acids. The CDR3 sequence is CASSLPKGAAEQYF. In DNA, the CDR3 is TGTGCCAGCAGCTTACCGAAGGGGGCTGCCGAGCAGTACTTC.

Many counts were recorded for this clonotype. The chain has TRBV7-9 and TRBJ2-7, with D perhaps matching TRBD1 or TRBD2 (5 bases each). The CDR3 loop spans 13 amino acids. Per germline, CDR1 SEHNR and CDR2 FQNEAQ (reference sequence). Trimming took off 10 bases at V and 1 base at J, with 14 bases between the two ends. CDR3: CATTRENSYEQYF. The CDR3 DNA sequence: TGTGCCACCACCAGGGAGAATTCCTACGAGCAGTACTTC.

The chain carries TRBV28 and TRBJ2-6; D remains ambiguous. V was pared by 5 bases and J by 1 base, with 6 bases between. In germline, CDR1 is MDHEN, CDR2 SYDVKM. This CDR3 is 14 amino acids long. CDR3 protein: CASSPSSGANVLTF. The CDR3 nucleotides read TGTGCCAGCAGTCCCTCGTCTGGGGCCAACGTCCTGACTTTC.

In its sample, this clonotype was seen many times. V gene TRBV27 combines with J gene TRBJ2-7; D gene unclear. The CDR3 has 13 residues. The germline gives CDR1 MNHEY, CDR2 SMNVEV (reference sequence). The V end lost 3 bases, the J end lost 4 bases, and 10 bases lay between the germline ends. CDR3 bases: TGTGCCAGCAGTTTTGCAGGCGAGTACGAGCAGTACTTC. Amino acid sequence: CASSFAGEYEQYF.

V gene TRBV27 combines with J gene TRBJ2-7; D remains ambiguous. The CDR3 has 14 residues. V was cut by 3 bases and J by 0 bases, with 9 bases left in between. In germline, CDR1 is MNHEY, CDR2 SMNVEV (reference sequence). Here the CDR3 reads CASSLGRLSYEQYF. As DNA, the CDR3 is TGTGCCAGCAGTTTGGGTAGGCTCTCCTACGAGCAGTACTTC.

On this clonotype: A much larger clonotype is one base distant, so this may be a read error. The CDR3 bases are TGTGCCTGTTCCTGGACAGGGCCCGAGCGGTACTTC. Protein product: CACSWTGPERYF. The chain combines TRBV30 with TRBJ2-7, with TRBD1 identical over 8 bases. Germline assignment: CDR1 GTSNPN and CDR2 SVGIG (reference sequence). The CDR3 sequence is 12 residues long.

This chain links TRBV5-1 with TRBJ2-2, with a tentative D call TRBD2 (6 bases). The CDR3 runs 17 residues. V lost 1 base, J lost 2 bases, and 15 bases lay in between. Germline loops: CDR1 SGHRS, CDR2 YFSETQ. The CDR3 sequence: CASSLLSGTSNTGELFF. CDR3 bases: TGCGCCAGCAGCTTGTTGTCCGGGACTTCAAACACCGGGGAGCTGTTTTTT.

In its sample, this clonotype was seen many times. DNA of the CDR3: TGCAGTGCTAGAGCTTGGAGGGCAGGGGGCTACACCTTC. This codes for CSARAWRAGGYTF. This chain joins TRBV20-1 and TRBJ1-2; weak D call: TRBD1 (5 bases). This CDR3 region has 13 residues. V dropped 1 base and J dropped 8 bases, with 14 bases sitting between them. The V gene's germline CDR1 is DFQATT and CDR2 SNEGSKA (reference sequence).

This clonotype was found many times. The rearrangement links TRBV20-1 to TRBJ2-3; a weak D match, TRBD2 (6 bases). Germline V CDR1 and CDR2: DFQATT, SNEGSKA (reference sequence). Trimming pared 0 bases from V and 4 bases from J, leaving 11 bases between. This CDR3 region has 14 residues. In DNA form, the CDR3 reads TGCAGTGCTAGAGATGGCGGGGTCGCAGATACGCAGTATTTT. It encodes CSARDGGVADTQYF.

This sequence joins TRBV20-1 and TRBJ2-4, with 8 bases matching TRBD1. CDR1 and CDR2 (germline): DFQATT, SNEGSKA (reference sequence). Trimming at V came to 6 bases and at J to 7 bases, leaving 11 bases not matched to a gene. The CDR3 length is 14 residues. CDR3 residues: CSAELDQGANIQYF. CDR3 sequence (DNA): TGCAGTGCGGAGCTGGACCAGGGGGCGAACATTCAGTACTTC.

There are many counts of this clonotype. The V and J genes are TRBV3-1 and TRBJ2-2, with D perhaps matching TRBD1 or TRBD2 (5 bases each). V lost 1 base and J lost 3, with 15 bases in between. Looked up from germline, CDR1 is LGHDT and CDR2 is YNNKEL (reference sequence). The CDR3 is made up of 17 amino acids. This CDR3 is CASSQAEGPSDTGELFF. CDR3 sequence (DNA): TGTGCCAGCAGCCAAGCCGAGGGGCCTTCGGACACCGGGGAGCTGTTTTTT.

This clonotype was seen repeatedly, ten times or more. The gene calls are TRBV20-1 and TRBJ1-1, with D tentatively TRBD1 (5 bases). Germline CDR1 and CDR2: DFQATT and SNEGSKA (reference sequence). There are 13 residues in the CDR3. V lost 2 bases to trimming and J lost 1 base, with 8 bases between them. The CDR3 is CSARSDRNTEAFF. The CDR3 bases are TGCAGTGCTAGAAGTGACAGGAACACTGAAGCTTTCTTT.

The chain joins TRBV12-3 or TRBV12-4 to TRBJ2-7; 7 positions match TRBD1. This CDR3 is 15 amino acids long. The J segment lost 2 bases and the V segment lost 8 bases, leaving 12 bases of the junction unmatched. Written as DNA, the CDR3 is TGTGCCAGCCTGGACGACAGGGCGTTTGCCTACGAGCAGTACTTC. Protein product: CASLDDRAFAYEQYF.

This clonotype has a count of ten or more. The chain links TRBV20-1 to TRBJ1-3, with D tentatively TRBD1 (6 bases). CDR3 length: 15 amino acids. Germline CDR1 reads DFQATT; CDR2 reads SNEGSKA (reference sequence). V lost 3 bases and J 6 bases, leaving 18 bases between the germline ends. This CDR3 reads CSASNSEDRSNTIYF. For the CDR3, the DNA is TGCAGTGCTAGCAACAGTGAGGACAGATCAAACACCATATATTTT.

V gene TRBV5-8 combines with J gene TRBJ2-3; D gene unclear. V was pared by 2 bases and J by 0 bases, with 7 bases between. CDR1 and CDR2 (germline): SGHTS, YDEGEE. The CDR3 is 14 amino acids. Here the CDR3 reads CASSFFGSTDTQYF. DNA of the CDR3: TGTGCCAGCAGCTTTTTCGGTAGCACAGATACGCAGTATTTT.

The chain combines TRBV3-1 with TRBJ2-5; a possible D gene is TRBD2 (5 bases). The CDR3 has 17 residues. The germline V and J ends were trimmed by 0 bases and 5 bases, with 19 bases remaining between them. Germline-derived CDR1 and CDR2 are LGHDT and YNNKEL (reference sequence). In DNA, the CDR3 is TGTGCCAGCAGCCAAGACCTTTGGGAGACGAAGGATGAGACCCAGTACTTC. Translating gives CASSQDLWETKDETQYF.

In its sample, this clonotype was seen many times. The genes are TRBV6-1 and TRBJ1-3; D not certain. This CDR3 has 15 residues. Germline V gene data show CDR1 as MNHNS and CDR2 as SASEGT. Trimming pared 0 bases from V and 0 bases from J, leaving 6 bases between. The CDR3 DNA is TGTGCCAGCAGTGAAGCTTGGAGCTCTGGAAACACCATATATTTT. Protein: CASSEAWSSGNTIYF.

A few counts support this clonotype. The chain is built from TRBV6-1 and TRBJ2-2; TRBD1 is a possible D gene (5 bases). V gave up 4 bases and J gave up 12 bases, with 18 bases separating them. The CDR3 is made up of 14 amino acids. Germline CDR1 MNHNS, CDR2 SASEGT. The CDR3, as DNA: TGTGCCAGCAGTGCCCCAATAGGGCAGGGCAAGCTGTTTTTT. Protein product: CASSAPIGQGKLFF.

This clonotype was counted at least ten times. The V call is TRBV3-1, the J call TRBJ1-2; unclear D gene. From germline, CDR1 is LGHDT and CDR2 YNNKEL (reference sequence). V lost 0 bases, J lost 5 bases, and 4 bases lay in between. This CDR3 contains 12 residues. The CDR3 region has the DNA TGTGCCAGCAGCCAAGAGGGTTATGGCTACACCTTC. Its protein product is CASSQEGYGYTF.

The rearrangement links TRBV29-1 to TRBJ2-7; 10 bases align to TRBD1. V lost 7 bases, J lost 3 bases, and 6 bases stayed unmatched. CDR3 length: 13 amino acids. Germline CDR1 SQVTM, CDR2 ANQGSEA. In DNA form, the CDR3 reads TGCAGCGGCTTGGACAGGGGGGGCTACGAGCAGTACTTC. Its translation is CSGLDRGGYEQYF.

V and J are TRBV7-6 and TRBJ2-5; D perhaps matches TRBD2 (6 bases). V was pared by 5 bases and J by 4 bases, with 14 bases between. Germline V lookup: CDR1 SGHVS, CDR2 FNYEAQ. The CDR3 runs to 14 residues. CDR3 in DNA: TGTGCCAGCAGCCGTAGCGGCGAGGGAGAGACCCAGTACTTC. Amino acids: CASSRSGEGETQYF.

In its sample, this clonotype was seen many times. V and J are TRBV2 and TRBJ1-6; D is unresolved. With 8 bases removed from V and 7 bases from J, the gap between germline ends came to 15 bases. From germline, CDR1 is SNHLY and CDR2 FYNNEI. The CDR3 is made up of 14 amino acids. CDR3 loop: CASLRRGGNSPLHF. CDR3 DNA: TGTGCCAGCTTAAGGCGAGGTGGGAATTCACCCCTCCACTTT.